This T cell receptor beta chain comes out of a study of PD-1 blockade in classical Hodgkin lymphoma (TCRdb year 2020). Regarding the complete study: Nivolumab dosing was 3 mg/kg intravenously every 2 weeks, continuing until either disease progression or unacceptable toxicity. To define a peripheral blood immune signature of response to PD-1 blockade in classical Hodgkin lymphoma, the study combined TCR beta sequencing with CyTOF. Points the paper makes about the study in general: Trial patients achieving complete response had baseline diversity similar to newly diagnosed patients, whereas partial responders and progressors had significantly lower diversity. By C4D1, a significant rise was seen in CD4+ TCR diversity but not in CD8+ TCR diversity (p=0.0027 vs p=0.16), and the rise was most apparent among complete responders (p=0.02). Baseline TCR diversity was reported to be lower in newly diagnosed patients than in healthy donors, and even lower in relapsed/refractory patients. The study covered only a single clinical trial cohort, and the causes of the repertoire differences, possibly disease activity or prior therapy, were still not defined. Diversity was lower in patients who began nivolumab less than 1 year after ASCT, so these patients were left out of later analyses to avoid confounding by immune reconstitution.

The intended sense of this specimen's time point label: cycle 2 day 1 (C2D1) of nivolumab. Relapse after autologous stem cell transplantation had occurred in all trial patients, and cohorts A, B and C were distinguished by prior brentuximab vedotin exposure. The trial cohort was composed of 55 to 65 patients with relapsed/refractory classical Hodgkin lymphoma, for whom complete response, partial response or progressive disease was recorded as best overall response. Trial patients were treated with single-agent nivolumab in the multi-cohort phase II CheckMate 205 trial. Best overall response was determined by an independent review committee according to the 2007 International Working Group response criteria. PBMCs from the trial were collected at three points: immediately before nivolumab initiation (C1D1), and during therapy at cycle 2 day 1 and cycle 4 day 1. After peripheral blood was drawn into 8 mL Vacutainer Cell Preparation Tubes, PBMCs were isolated by centrifugation and then cryopreserved.

The Qiagen DNeasy kit was used to extract genomic DNA both from unsorted PBMCs and from the negatively selected CD4+ and CD8+ fractions. TCR beta CDR3 regions were amplified by immunoSEQ multiplex PCR using primers annealing to V and J segments. A synthetic immune receptor repertoire was used to minimize amplification bias, and any remaining bias was removed computationally after sequencing. The original pipeline was this. Custom Python scripts were used to quantify repertoire diversity as the Shannon entropy index. Unsorted, CD4+ and CD8+ repertoires were analyzed separately, except for combined analyses in which CD4+ and CD8+ sequences were merged in silico. Clonal expansion was defined as at least a 2-fold frequency increase after treatment relative to C1D1, with a pseudocount of 0.5 for undetected baseline clones. Clones with 0 or 1 copy at C1D1 were defined as singleton clones, while clones with 2 or more copies were defined as non-singleton clones. Clones expanded in unsorted samples were annotated as CD4+, CD8+ or unknown by matching protein sequences in sorted samples from the same patient. Wilcoxon tests on paired samples were used to test changes in diversity from C1D1 to C4D1. TCRdb took this table from immuneACCESS and kept in-frame rearrangements with V and J called. Such tables lack part of the clones; where checked against another copy, unresolved V genes explain under half of the gap, and the rest is unexplained. The V and J calls and clone size were taken over from that table, and D and trimming were inferred from the DNA. The sample table lists 21,000 or so clones, 75% to 85% of them with a count of one. 40% of the sample is held by the ten biggest clonotypes.

On this clone itself: Its antigen is not yet known. No base-level quality is on record; no much larger clone is a single base apart.

Reading from cysteine to phenylalanine, the CDR3 counts 14 amino acids. Here the CDR3 DNA is all that survives: 42 bases in frame from base 1. From V the trimming removes 10 bases and from J it removes 4 bases, while the gene matches leave 7 bases of the junction unaccounted for. The germline V gene sets CDR1 to WSHSY and CDR2 to SAAADI. This specimen consisted of peripheral blood mononuclear cells (PBMCs), obtained before the second cycle of nivolumab. The rearranged chain carries TRBV10-2 and TRBJ2-2, with 9 bases aligning to TRBD2. The receptor's source is a human donor with classical Hodgkin lymphoma. The CDR3 corresponds to CATQGLAPTGELFF. The sequenced DNA: TGCGCCACCCAGGGACTAGCACCCACCGGGGAGCTGTTTTTT.